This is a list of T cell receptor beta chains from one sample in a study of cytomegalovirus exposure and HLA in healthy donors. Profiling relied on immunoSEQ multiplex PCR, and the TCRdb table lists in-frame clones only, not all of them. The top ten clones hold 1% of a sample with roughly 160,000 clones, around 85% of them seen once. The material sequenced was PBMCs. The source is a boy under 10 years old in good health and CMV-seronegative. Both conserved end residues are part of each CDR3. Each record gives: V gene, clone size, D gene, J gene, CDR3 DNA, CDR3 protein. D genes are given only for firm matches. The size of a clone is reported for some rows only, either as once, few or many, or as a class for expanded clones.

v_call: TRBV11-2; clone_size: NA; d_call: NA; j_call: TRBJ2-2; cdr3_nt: TGTGCCAGCAGCCTCTCCGGGGAGCTGTTTTTT; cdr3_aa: CASSLSGELFF
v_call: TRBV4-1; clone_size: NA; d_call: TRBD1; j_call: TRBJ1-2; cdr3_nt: TGCGCCAGCAGCCCCGTAAGTGTTGGGGACAGTGGCTACACCTTC; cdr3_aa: CASSPVSVGDSGYTF
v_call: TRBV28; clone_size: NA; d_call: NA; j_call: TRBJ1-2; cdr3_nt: TGTGCCAGCTTAAGCCCCACCGGGGGCTACACCTTC; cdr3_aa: CASLSPTGGYTF
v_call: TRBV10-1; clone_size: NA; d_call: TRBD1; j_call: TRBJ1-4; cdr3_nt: TGCGCCAGCAGGGACAGGGTCCCAGAAGCCCGGGGGGAAAAACTGTTTTTT; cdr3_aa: CASRDRVPEARGEKLFF
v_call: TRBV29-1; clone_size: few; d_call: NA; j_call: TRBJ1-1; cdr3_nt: TGCAGCGTCAAGGGACAAACCTTGAACACTGAAGCTTTCTTT; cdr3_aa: CSVKGQTLNTEAFF
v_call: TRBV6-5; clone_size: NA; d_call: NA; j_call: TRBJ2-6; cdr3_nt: TGTGCCAGCCTAGGCTCTGGGGCCAACGTCCTGACTTTC; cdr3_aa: CASLGSGANVLTF
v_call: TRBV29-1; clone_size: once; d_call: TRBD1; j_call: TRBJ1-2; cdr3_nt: TGCAGCGTCCCGAACGGACAGGGCAATGGCTACACCTTC; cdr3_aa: CSVPNGQGNGYTF
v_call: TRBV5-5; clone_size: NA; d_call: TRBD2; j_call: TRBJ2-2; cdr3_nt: TGTGCCAGCAGCTTGGTTATGGCTAGCGGGGGTTCCGGGGAGCTGTTTTTT; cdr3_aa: CASSLVMASGGSGELFF
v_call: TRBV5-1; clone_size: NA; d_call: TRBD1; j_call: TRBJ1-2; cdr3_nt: TGCGCCAGCAGCCAACGGGACAGCAACCCTAACTATGGCTACACCTTC; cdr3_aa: CASSQRDSNPNYGYTF
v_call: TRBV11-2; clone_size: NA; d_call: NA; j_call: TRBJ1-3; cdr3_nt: TGTGCCAGCAGCCAGGAAACGCACTCTGGAAACACCATATATTTT; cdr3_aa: CASSQETHSGNTIYF
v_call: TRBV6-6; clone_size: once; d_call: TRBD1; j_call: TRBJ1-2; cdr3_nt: TGTGCCAGCAGTTACGACGACAGGGTAAATGGCTACACCTTC; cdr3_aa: CASSYDDRVNGYTF
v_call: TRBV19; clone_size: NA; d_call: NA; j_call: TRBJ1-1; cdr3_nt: TGTGCCAGTAGTCCAGGGGCCACTGAAGCTTTCTTT; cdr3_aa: CASSPGATEAFF
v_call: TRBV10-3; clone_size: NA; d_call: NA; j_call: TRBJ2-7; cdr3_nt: TGTGCCATCCTCCGGTTCACTAGCCGATACTCCTACGAGCAGTACTTC; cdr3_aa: CAILRFTSRYSYEQYF
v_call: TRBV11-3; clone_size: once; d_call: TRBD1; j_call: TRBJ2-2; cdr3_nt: TGTGCCAGCAGCTTAGAGCCGACAGGGATGGGCACCGGGGAGCTGTTTTTT; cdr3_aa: CASSLEPTGMGTGELFF
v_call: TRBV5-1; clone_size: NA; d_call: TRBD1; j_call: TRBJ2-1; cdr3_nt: TGCGCCAGCAGCTTGGTCGAGGGGGCGAATGAGCAGTTCTTC; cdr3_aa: CASSLVEGANEQFF
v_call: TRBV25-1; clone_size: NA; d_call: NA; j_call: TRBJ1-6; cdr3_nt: TGTGCCAGCAGTGATGGGGCGTCCTATAATTCACCCCTCCACTTT; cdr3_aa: CASSDGASYNSPLHF
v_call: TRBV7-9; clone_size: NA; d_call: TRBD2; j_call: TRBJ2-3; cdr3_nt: TGTGCCAGCAGCCCCATAGCGGGGACGAGCACAGATACGCAGTATTTT; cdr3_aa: CASSPIAGTSTDTQYF
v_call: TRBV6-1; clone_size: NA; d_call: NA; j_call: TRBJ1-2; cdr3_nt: TGTGCCAGCAGTGTGGAGGGCAGAGACTATGGCTACACCTTC; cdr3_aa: CASSVEGRDYGYTF
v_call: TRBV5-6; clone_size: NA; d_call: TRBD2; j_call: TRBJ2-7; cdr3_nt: TGTGCCAGCAGCAACCCGTCCGGGACTAGTCCCGAGCAGTACTTC; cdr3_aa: CASSNPSGTSPEQYF
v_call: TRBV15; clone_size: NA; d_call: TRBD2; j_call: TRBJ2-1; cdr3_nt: TGTGCCACCAGCAGAGGCCGGGCTAGCGGGAGGGAGGAGCAGTTCTTC; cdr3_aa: CATSRGRASGREEQFF
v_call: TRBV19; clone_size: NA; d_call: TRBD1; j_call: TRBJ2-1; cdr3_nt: TGTGCCAGTAGTATAGGACAGGGGTCCTACAATGAGCAGTTCTTC; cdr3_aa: CASSIGQGSYNEQFF